This T cell receptor beta chain was found in a study of breast tumors, draining lymph nodes, adjacent tissues. At least ten counts were recorded for this clonotype. As yet, its antigen is unknown. General study points: Luminal-like breast cancer showed significantly higher tumor–nontumor repertoire similarity than basal-like. Tumors had less TCR diversity than lymph nodes, more than nontumor tissue. Data only fit, rather than demonstrated, lymph node origin of most tumor T cells.

Each CDR3 protein gets one entry after TCRdb re-called the multiplex PCR reads with MiXCR. The sample carries about 80,000 distinct CDR3 sequences, roughly a fifth recorded once. This CDR3 has 19 amino acids. V was shortened by 5 bases and J by 0 bases, with 26 bases between the two germline ends. Per the germline V gene, CDR1 is SGHNT and CDR2 is YENEEA. The lymph nodes were axillary draining lymph nodes from breast cancer patients. The rearrangement links TRBV11-3 to TRBJ2-7, with D maybe TRBD2 (6 bases). The clonotype was recovered from a female donor with breast cancer. Some clones in this sample may be carry-over from other donors' samples. Sequencing used axillary lymph node tissue. The CDR3 sequence: CASSPRYRGGLKNSYEQYF. The CDR3 DNA sequence: TGTGCCAGCAGCCCGAGGTATAGGGGAGGACTGAAAAACTCCTACGAGCAGTACTTC.